This paragraph reports one T cell receptor (beta chain). Its cognate antigen is unknown. TCR beta sequencing was performed on blood CD8+ and CD4+ T cells. Bulk CD8+ and CD4+ cells came from magnetic negative isolation; CD8+ TEMRA by FACS. These data are taken from a study of CD8 T cells in Susac syndrome. Study results and limitations: The study acknowledged a relatively small number of individuals in its TCR sequencing and HLA analysis.

The CDR3 has 14 residues. J gave up 0 bases and V 6 bases, and 4 bases lay outside the gene matches. Random hexamers were used to reverse transcribe roughly 0.45 to 1 ug of RNA. Amplification of TCR beta CDR3 across 54 Vbeta and 13 Jbeta was performed with immunoSEQ multiplex PCR. TCRdb re-derived calls from the immunoSEQ multiplex PCR reads in MiXCR, one entry per CDR3 protein. The repertoire holds about 130,000 distinct CDR3 sequences, more than 90% seen once, with roughly 0.11% in the top ten. This clonotype was obtained from a human donor in good health. The sequencing input was CD4+ T cells from PBMCs. The gene calls are TRBV12-3 or TRBV12-4 and TRBJ2-5; 7 bases are shared with TRBD2. CDR3 sequence: CASREGTNQETQYF. The CDR3 nucleotides read TGTGCCAGCAGGGAGGGGACTAACCAAGAGACCCAGTACTTC.